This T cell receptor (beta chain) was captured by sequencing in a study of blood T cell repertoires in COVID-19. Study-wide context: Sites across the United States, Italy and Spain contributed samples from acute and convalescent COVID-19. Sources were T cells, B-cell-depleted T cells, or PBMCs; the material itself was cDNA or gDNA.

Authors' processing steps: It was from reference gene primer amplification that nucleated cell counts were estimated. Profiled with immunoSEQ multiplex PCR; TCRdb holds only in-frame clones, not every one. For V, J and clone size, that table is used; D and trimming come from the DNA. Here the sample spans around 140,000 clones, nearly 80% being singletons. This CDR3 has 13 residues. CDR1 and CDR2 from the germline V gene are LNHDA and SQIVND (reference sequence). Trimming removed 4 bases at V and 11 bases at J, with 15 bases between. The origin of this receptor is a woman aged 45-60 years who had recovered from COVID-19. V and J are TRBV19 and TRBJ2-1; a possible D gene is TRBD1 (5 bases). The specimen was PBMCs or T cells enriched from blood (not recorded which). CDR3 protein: CASSRTGRGQQFF. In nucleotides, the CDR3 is TGTGCCAGTAGTAGGACGGGTAGGGGTCAGCAGTTCTTC.